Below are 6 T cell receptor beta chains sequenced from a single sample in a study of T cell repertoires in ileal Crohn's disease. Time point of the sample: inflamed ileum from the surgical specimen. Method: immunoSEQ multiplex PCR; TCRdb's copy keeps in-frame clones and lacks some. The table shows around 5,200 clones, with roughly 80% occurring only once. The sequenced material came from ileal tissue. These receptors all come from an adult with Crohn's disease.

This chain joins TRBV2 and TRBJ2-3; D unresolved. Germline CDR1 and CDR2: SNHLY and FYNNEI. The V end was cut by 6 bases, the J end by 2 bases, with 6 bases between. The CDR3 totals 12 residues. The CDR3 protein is CASSIATDTQYF. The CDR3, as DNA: TGTGCCAGCAGCATCGCCACAGATACGCAGTATTTT.

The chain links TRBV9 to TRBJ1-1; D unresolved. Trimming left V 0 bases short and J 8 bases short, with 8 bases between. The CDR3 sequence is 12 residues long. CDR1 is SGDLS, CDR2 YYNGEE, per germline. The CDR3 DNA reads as TGTGCCAGCAGCGTAGATCCGGGGGAAGCTTTCTTT. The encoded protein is CASSVDPGEAFF.

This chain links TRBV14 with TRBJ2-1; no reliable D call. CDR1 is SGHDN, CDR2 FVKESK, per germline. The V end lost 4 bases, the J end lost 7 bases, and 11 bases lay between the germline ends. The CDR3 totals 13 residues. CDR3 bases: TGTGCCAGCAGCCCCCAAATAGCAAATGAGCAGTTCTTC. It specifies CASSPQIANEQFF.

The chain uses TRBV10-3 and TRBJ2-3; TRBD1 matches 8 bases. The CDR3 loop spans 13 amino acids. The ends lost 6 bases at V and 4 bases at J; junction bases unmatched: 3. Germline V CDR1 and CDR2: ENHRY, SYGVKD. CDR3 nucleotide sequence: TGTGCCATCAGCCAGGGGGCTGCAGATACGCAGTATTTT. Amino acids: CAISQGAADTQYF.

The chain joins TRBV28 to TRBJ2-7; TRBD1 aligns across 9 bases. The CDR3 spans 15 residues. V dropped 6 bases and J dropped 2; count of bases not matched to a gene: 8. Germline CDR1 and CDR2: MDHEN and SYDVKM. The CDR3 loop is CASSLPGQGAYEQYF. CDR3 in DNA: TGTGCCAGCAGCCTCCCGGGACAGGGAGCCTACGAGCAGTACTTC.

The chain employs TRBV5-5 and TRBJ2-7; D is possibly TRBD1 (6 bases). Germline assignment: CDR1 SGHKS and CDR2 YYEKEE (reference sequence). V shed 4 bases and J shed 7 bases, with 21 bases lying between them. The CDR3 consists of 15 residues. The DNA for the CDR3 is TGTGCCAGCAGCCCCGGGACAACCTCCTCCAGGGAGCAGTACTTC. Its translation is CASSPGTTSSREQYF.